This T cell receptor beta chain was found in a study of blood T cell repertoires in COVID-19 (dated by TCRdb to 2020 to 2022). About the study as a whole: Samples from collaborators originated in the United States, Italy and Spain and spanned both the acute and convalescent phases of COVID-19. The repertoires were made available in a free public database intended to serve as a resource for research on the immune response to SARS-CoV-2. The material from the prospective study consisted of cDNA or gDNA derived from T cells, B-cell-depleted T cells, or PBMCs. Deeply sampled blood TCRbeta repertoires from subjects exposed to, actively infected with, or recovered from COVID-19 were included in the dataset. The samples were drawn from the first 160 participants of the ongoing ImmuneRACE study and from 1,200 or so subjects provided by 6 global collaborators. HLA class I and class II types, where available, came from metadata supplied by the sample provider rather than from assay-based typing. The sample metadata nearly always contained a de-identified subject ID, COVID-19 status, age in years and sex.

In the germline V gene, CDR1 corresponds to MNHEY and CDR2 to SVGAGI. From V the trimming removes 7 bases and from J it removes 3 bases, while the gene matches leave 9 bases of the junction unaccounted for. The CDR3 holds 15 amino acids from the cysteine to the phenylalanine. Just CDR3 DNA is preserved here, 45 bases in frame from base 1. The collaborating institutions used their own protocols to collect whole blood in K2EDTA tubes. For TCRbeta analysis, collaborators shipped samples as frozen whole blood, isolated PBMCs, or DNA extracted from either of those sample types. The immunoSEQ Assay, a bias-controlled multiplex PCR, was used to amplify TCRbeta CDR3 regions from genomic DNA. As for how the authors treated the data: The number of nucleated cells in each sample was estimated by amplification of reference gene primers within the assay. To quantify the absolute abundance of each unique TCRbeta CDR3 rearrangement, sequence reads were collapsed and filtered. Productive Simpson clonality was computed per sample as the square root of Simpson's diversity index over productive rearrangements. The clones in this table, taken by TCRdb from immuneACCESS, are in-frame only. Not every clone is retained; where verified, under half of the shortfall comes from an unresolved V gene, and the cause of the rest is unknown. V and J calls plus clone size are reproduced from that table; the DNA served to infer D and trimming. Across this sample there are about 330,000 clones, with 88% seen only once. The ten top clones hold 4% of the sample.

Here is what the overall study found, with its caveats: The quantity of clinical and demographic metadata differed by source and by participant and was supplied without curation.

Concerning this clone: No cognate antigen has been identified for it. One base away there is no much larger clone; base qualities are not given.

The receptor's source is a woman in her 50s with active or convalescent COVID-19. The sequence is built from TRBV6-5 and TRBJ2-1; TRBD2 aligns with 7 central bases. The sequenced sample consisted of peripheral blood. The nucleotide sequence is given as TGTGCCAGCACTTTGGGACTAATCGACTACAATGAGCAGTTCTTC. Translated, this is CASTLGLIDYNEQFF.